Below are 8 T cell receptor beta chains sequenced from a single sample in a study of T cell responses to AZD1222 COVID-19 vaccine. Some clones are missing from TCRdb's copy, which holds only in-frame ones; the method was immunoSEQ multiplex PCR. The sample shows tens of thousands of clones, 80% to 90% of them seen only once. The sample here was peripheral blood, taken 28 days after the second AZD1222 dose. These receptors were taken from an adult who received the AZD1222 COVID-19 vaccine.

This clone was picked up a small number of times. The rearrangement links TRBV4-2 to TRBJ2-7; D is unclear. CDR1 and CDR2 (germline): LGHNA, YNFKEQ. V lost 0 bases to trimming and J lost 0 bases, with 15 bases between them. This CDR3 is 17 amino acids long. The CDR3 sequence is CASSQDGQAVFSYEQYF. In DNA, the CDR3 is TGTGCCAGCAGCCAAGATGGGCAGGCTGTTTTCTCCTACGAGCAGTACTTC.

A few counts support this clone. The CDR3 region is CASSLTRVAGYNEQFF. Here the CDR3 DNA reads TGTGCCAGCAGCCTGACCCGCGTGGCCGGCTACAATGAGCAGTTCTTC. The chain is built from TRBV3-1 (or the pseudogene TRBV3-2) and TRBJ2-1; unclear D gene. This CDR3 has 16 residues. Trimming stripped 4 bases from V and 3 bases from J, with 16 bases between. The germline V gene has CDR1 LGHDT and CDR2 YNNKEL (reference sequence).

This clone showed up just once. The rearrangement joins TRBV6-2 or TRBV6-3 to TRBJ2-7, with 7 bases fitting TRBD2. The CDR3 totals 15 residues. The germline gives CDR1 MNHEY, CDR2 SVGEGT. J was trimmed by 3 bases and V by 4 bases; bases with no gene match: 9. CDR3 protein: CASSLEGGDLYEQYF. CDR3 in DNA: TGTGCCAGCAGTTTGGAGGGAGGGGACCTCTACGAGCAGTACTTC.

The rearrangement joins TRBV7-3 to TRBJ2-6; the D is unclear. Germline CDR1 is SGHTA and CDR2 is FQGTGA. The CDR3 covers 14 residues. V was shortened by 5 bases and J by 2 bases, with 7 bases between the two germline ends. In DNA form, the CDR3 reads TGTGCCAGCAGCCCCGATCCTGGGGCCAACGTCCTGACTTTC. Amino acid sequence: CASSPDPGANVLTF.

The chain joins TRBV28 to TRBJ1-2; no reliable D call. V was shortened by 5 bases and J by 8 bases, with 15 bases between the two germline ends. Germline values: CDR1 MDHEN, CDR2 SYDVKM. CDR3 length: 13 amino acids. The CDR3 spells CASSQLPGSGYTF. In nucleotides, the CDR3 is TGTGCCAGCAGTCAACTACCTGGTTCAGGCTACACCTTC.

The chain uses TRBV14 and TRBJ1-2, with D hard to call. The ends were cut back, 1 base at V and 8 bases at J, with 11 bases in the middle. Germline CDR1 is SGHDN and CDR2 is FVKESK. The CDR3 runs 13 residues. The DNA for the CDR3 is TGTGCCAGCAGCCAAGTAAGACGCGGGGGCTACACCTTC. It translates to CASSQVRRGGYTF.

The J gene is TRBJ2-7, the V gene TRBV5-1; 9 nucleotides line up with TRBD2. Germline lookup yields CDR1 SGHRS and CDR2 YFSETQ. The V gene end was trimmed by 3 bases and the J gene end by 6 bases; junction bases not matched to a gene: 10. This CDR3 comprises 15 residues. The CDR3 spells CASSSQSGRSLEQYF. The DNA of the CDR3 is TGCGCCAGCAGCTCCCAAAGCGGGAGGTCCCTCGAGCAGTACTTC.

This rearrangement joins TRBV5-1 to TRBJ2-7; TRBD2 aligns across 11 bases. Looked up from germline, CDR1 is SGHRS and CDR2 is YFSETQ. The CDR3 loop spans 15 amino acids. V lost 0 bases and J lost 7; bases outside the gene matches: 6. The CDR3 nucleotides read TGCGCCAGCAGCTTGGATAGCGGGAGGGCCCGGGAGCAGTACTTC. The encoded protein is CASSLDSGRAREQYF. Supplemented by reference TRBV5-1 and TRBJ2-7, the full variable domain reads KAGVTQTPRYLIKTRGQQVTLSCSPISGHRSVSWYQQTPGQGLQFLFEYFSETQRNKGNFPGRFSGRQFSNSRSEMNVSTLELGDSALYLCASSLDSGRAREQYFGPGTRLTVT.